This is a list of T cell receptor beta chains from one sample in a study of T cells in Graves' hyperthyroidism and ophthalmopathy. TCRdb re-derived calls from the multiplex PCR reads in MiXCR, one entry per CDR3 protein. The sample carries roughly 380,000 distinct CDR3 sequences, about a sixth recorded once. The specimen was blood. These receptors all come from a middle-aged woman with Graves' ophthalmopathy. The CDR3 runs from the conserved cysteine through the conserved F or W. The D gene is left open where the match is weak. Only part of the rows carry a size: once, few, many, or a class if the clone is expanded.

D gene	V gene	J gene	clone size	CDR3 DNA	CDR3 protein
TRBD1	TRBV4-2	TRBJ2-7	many	TGTGCCAGCAGCCAAGGCAGGGGGCTCTACGAGCAGTACTTC	CASSQGRGLYEQYF
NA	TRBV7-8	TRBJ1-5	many	TGTGCCAGCAGGGGCCCGGGGGTCAACCAGCCCCAGCATTTT	CASRGPGVNQPQHF
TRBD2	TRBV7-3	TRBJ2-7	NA	TGTGCCAGCAGCTTAATGGGCGGGAGTGTCCACGAGCAGTACTTC	CASSLMGGSVHEQYF
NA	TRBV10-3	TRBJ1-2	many	TGTGCCATCAGTGACAACCGGGGCGCCTATGGCTACACCTTC	CAISDNRGAYGYTF
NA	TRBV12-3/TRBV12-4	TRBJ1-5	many	TGTGCCAGCAGTTTAGATGGGGGTAGACAGCCCCAGCATTTT	CASSLDGGRQPQHF
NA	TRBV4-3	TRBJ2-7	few	TGCGCCAGCAGCCGACTGGCTTCCCCTAAGCTTTTAGCTTCCCTCAACTACGAGCAGTACTTC	CASSRLASPKLLASLNYEQYF
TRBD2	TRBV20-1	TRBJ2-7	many	TGCAGTGCCAATTCAGTTAGCGGGATCTCCTACGAGCAGTACTTC	CSANSVSGISYEQYF
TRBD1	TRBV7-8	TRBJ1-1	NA	TGTGCCAGTGGCGGGGACAGCCGAAACACTGAAGCTTTCTTT	CASGGDSRNTEAFF
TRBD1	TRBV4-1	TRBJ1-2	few	TGCGCCAGCAGCCAAGCCACGGACAGGGGGCGAGTGAGCTACACCTTC	CASSQATDRGRVSYTF
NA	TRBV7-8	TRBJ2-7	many	TGTGCCAGCAGCTTAAGGACGGCCCCGGAGCAGTACTTC	CASSLRTAPEQYF
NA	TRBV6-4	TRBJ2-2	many	TGTGCCAGCAGTCGCGAGACCACCAAACGATTAGGCATAGGGATCGGGGAGCTGTTTTTT	CASSRETTKRLGIGIGELFF
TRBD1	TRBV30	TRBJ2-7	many	TGTGCCTGGAACAGGGGGAGTCATCCCTACGAGCAGTACTTC	CAWNRGSHPYEQYF
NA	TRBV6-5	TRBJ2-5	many	TGTGCCAGCAGACGTACTAGTGCACTAGAGACCCAGTACTTC	CASRRTSALETQYF
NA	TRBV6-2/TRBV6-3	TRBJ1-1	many	TGTGCCAGCAGTTGGCGGGGGCGGGTTGAAGCTTTCTTT	CASSWRGRVEAFF
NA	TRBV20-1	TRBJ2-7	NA	TGCAGTGCTAGAACTAAAGAAGGCTACGAGCAGTACTTC	CSARTKEGYEQYF
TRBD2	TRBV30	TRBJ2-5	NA	TGTGCCTGGGGGGGGGTTTGGGGGGAGACCCAGTACTTC	CAWGGVWGETQYF
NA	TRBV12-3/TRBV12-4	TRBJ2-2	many	TGTGCCAGCAGTTTACGCCCCACCGGGGAGCTGTTTTTT	CASSLRPTGELFF
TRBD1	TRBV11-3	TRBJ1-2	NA	TGTGCCAGCAGCTTAGGTTCAGGGGGCGCGGATGGCTACACCTTC	CASSLGSGGADGYTF
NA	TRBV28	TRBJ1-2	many	TGTGCCAGCAGTGAAACAGGTATTCGGTATGGCTACACCTTC	CASSETGIRYGYTF
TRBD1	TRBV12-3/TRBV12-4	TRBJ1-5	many	TGTGCCAGCAGACCAACAGGGGGCAGTCAGCCCCAGCATTTT	CASRPTGGSQPQHF
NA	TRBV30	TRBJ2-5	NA	TGTGCCTGGAGTAGACACCTTCAAGAGACCCAGTACTTC	CAWSRHLQETQYF
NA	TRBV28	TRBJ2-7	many	TGTGCCAGCAGTCCCCCTACGAGCTCTGCCTACGAGCAGTACTTC	CASSPPTSSAYEQYF
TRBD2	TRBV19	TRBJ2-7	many	TGTGCCAGTAGTATTCTGACCGGGACTAGGATTGACGAGCAGTACTTC	CASSILTGTRIDEQYF
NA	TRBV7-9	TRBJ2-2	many	TGTGCCAGCAGCCCCGTAAAAGGGGAGCTGTTTTTT	CASSPVKGELFF
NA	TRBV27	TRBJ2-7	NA	TGTGCCAGCAGTTCCCGAGCGGATAGCTCCTACGAGCAGTACTTC	CASSSRADSSYEQYF
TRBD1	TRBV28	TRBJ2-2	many	TGTGCCAGCTCCGGGACAGGGGTGGCCGGGGAGCTGTTTTTT	CASSGTGVAGELFF
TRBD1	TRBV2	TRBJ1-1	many	TGTGCCAGCACCCAGGGACAGGGGGCATATACTGAAGCTTTCTTT	CASTQGQGAYTEAFF
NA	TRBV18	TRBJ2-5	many	TGTGCCAGCTCACCATGGGGGCAGTCGGAGACCCAGTACTTC	CASSPWGQSETQYF
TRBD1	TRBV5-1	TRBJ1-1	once	TGCGCCAGCAGCTCGACAGGGTTCAACACTGAAGCTTTCTTT	CASSSTGFNTEAFF
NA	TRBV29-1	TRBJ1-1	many	TGCAGCGTTATACAGTCGAACACTGAAGCTTTCTTT	CSVIQSNTEAFF
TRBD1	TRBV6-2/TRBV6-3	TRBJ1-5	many	TGTGCCAGCAGTTACTCTCTCCGGACAGGACCGAATCAGCCCCAGCATTTT	CASSYSLRTGPNQPQHF
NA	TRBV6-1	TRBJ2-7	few	TGTGCCAGCAGAACCGACAGAACCTACGAGCAGTACTTC	CASRTDRTYEQYF
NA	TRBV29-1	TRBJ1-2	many	TGCAGCGTTGACTCTCGATTTGAACGCTATGGCTACACCTTC	CSVDSRFERYGYTF
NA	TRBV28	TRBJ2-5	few	TGTGCCAGCAGTTCACCTCAGGGGCCCGAGACCCAGTACTTC	CASSSPQGPETQYF
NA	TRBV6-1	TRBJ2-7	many	TGTGCCAGCAGTAGGGGGATCGAGCAGTACTTC	CASSRGIEQYF
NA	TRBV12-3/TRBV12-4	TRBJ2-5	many	TGTGCCAGCAGCCAGGGTGCGGCCCAGTACTTC	CASSQGAAQYF
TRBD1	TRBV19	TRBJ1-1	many	TGTGCCAGTAGATTTGGACCGGGACAGGAGGAAGTGAACACTGAAGCTTTCTTT	CASRFGPGQEEVNTEAFF
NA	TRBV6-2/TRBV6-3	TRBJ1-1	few	TGTGCCAGCAGTTACTCGATCCGGGTAAAGAACACTGAAGCTTTCTTT	CASSYSIRVKNTEAFF
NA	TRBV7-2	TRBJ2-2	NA	TGTGCCAGCAGCCGGACGGCGGCGGGAACCGGGGAGCTGTTTTTT	CASSRTAAGTGELFF
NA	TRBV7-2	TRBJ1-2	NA	TGTGCCAGCAGCCTCCCGGGAGGTCTCTATGGCTACACCTTC	CASSLPGGLYGYTF